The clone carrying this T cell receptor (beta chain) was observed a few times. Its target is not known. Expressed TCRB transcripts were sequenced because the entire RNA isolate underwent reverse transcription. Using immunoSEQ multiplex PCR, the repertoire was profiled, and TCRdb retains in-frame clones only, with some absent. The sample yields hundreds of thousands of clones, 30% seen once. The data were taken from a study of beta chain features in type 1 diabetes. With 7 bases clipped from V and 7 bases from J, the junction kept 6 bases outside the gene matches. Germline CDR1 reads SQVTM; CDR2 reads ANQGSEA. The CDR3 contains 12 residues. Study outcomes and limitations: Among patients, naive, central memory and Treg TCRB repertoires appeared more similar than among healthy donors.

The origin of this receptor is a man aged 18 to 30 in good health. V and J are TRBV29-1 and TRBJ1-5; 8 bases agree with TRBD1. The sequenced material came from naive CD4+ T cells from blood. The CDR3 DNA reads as TGCAGCGCCGGACAGGGTAGGCAGCCCCAGCATTTT. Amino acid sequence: CSAGQGRQPQHF.